The 10 T cell receptor beta chains below all came from one sample that was sequenced in a study of T cell responses to AZD1222 COVID-19 vaccine. Repertoires were generated with immunoSEQ multiplex PCR, while TCRdb's copy carries only in-frame clones and drops some. The sample consists of around 160,000 clones, 90% to 95% of them appearing once. The source was peripheral blood, collected on day 0 of AZD1222 vaccination. The receptors here all came from an adult in good health.

This rearrangement joins TRBV4-3 to TRBJ1-2, with 9 nucleotides matching TRBD1. The ends lost 2 bases at V and 8 bases at J; junction bases unmatched: 3. The CDR3 totals 13 residues. CDR1 is LGHNA, CDR2 YSLEER, per germline. This CDR3 reads CASSQNRGRGYTF. The CDR3, as DNA: TGCGCCAGCAGCCAAAACAGGGGGCGCGGCTACACCTTC.

The rearrangement links TRBV5-4 to TRBJ2-1, with unresolved D. Per germline, CDR1 SGHNT and CDR2 YYREEE (reference sequence). The length of the CDR3 is 16 residues. V was cut by 1 base and J by 2 bases, with 13 bases left in between. CDR3 in DNA: TGTGCCAGCAGCTTGCTCGGTCGAGGCCCCTACAATGAGCAGTTCTTC. It translates to CASSLLGRGPYNEQFF.

The chain recombines TRBV28 with TRBJ1-6, with TRBD1 identical over 9 bases. CDR3 length: 14 amino acids. The germline CDR1 and CDR2 sequences are MDHEN and SYDVKM. After removal of 4 bases from V and 9 bases from J, the junction contained 4 bases not matched to a gene. The CDR3, as DNA: TGTGCCAGCAGTTCGGACAGGGGAGGTTCACCCCTCCACTTT. Its translation is CASSSDRGGSPLHF. The full variable domain, in which reference TRBV28 and TRBJ1-6 provide the parts outside the CDR3, is DVKVTQSSRYLVKRTGEKVFLECVQDMDHENMFWYRQDPGLGLRLIYFSYDVKMKEKGDIPEGYSVSREKKERFSLILESASTNQTSMYLCASSSDRGGSPLHFGNGTRLTVT.

J is TRBJ2-3 and V is TRBV6-1; no clear D gene. CDR1 MNHNS and CDR2 SASEGT come from the germline V gene. V shed 2 bases and J shed 0 bases, with 9 bases lying between them. This CDR3 has 15 amino acids. In nucleotides, the CDR3 is TGTGCCAGCAGTGAACTCTACGAGAGCACAGATACGCAGTATTTT. Encoded protein: CASSELYESTDTQYF.

The V and J genes are TRBV27 and TRBJ2-1; TRBD1 is a possible D gene (6 bases). CDR1 is MNHEY and CDR2 is SMNVEV in the germline V gene (reference sequence). The germline V and J ends were trimmed by 6 bases and 0 bases, with 15 bases remaining between them. CDR3 length: 16 residues. As DNA, the CDR3 is TGTGCCAGCAGGCATCATGGACAGCCCTCCTACAATGAGCAGTTCTTC. Amino acids: CASRHHGQPSYNEQFF.

CDR3 sequence reads: CASSYSMRVDTEAFF. In DNA, the CDR3 is TGTGCCAGCAGTTACTCTATGCGGGTGGACACTGAAGCTTTCTTT. This chain joins TRBV6-6 and TRBJ1-1; no firm D call. Germline CDR1 reads MNHNY; CDR2 reads SVGAGI (reference sequence). V was clipped by 0 bases and J by 3 bases, with 11 bases between them. The CDR3 contains 15 residues.

The chain couples TRBV19 to TRBJ1-6, with 11 bases identical to TRBD1. The CDR3 sequence is 15 residues long. Looked up from germline, CDR1 is LNHDA and CDR2 is SQIVND (reference sequence). V gave up 6 bases and J gave up 10 bases; unmatched junction bases: 8. The CDR3 here is CASRKAGQGASPLHF. The CDR3 region has the DNA TGTGCCAGTAGAAAGGCCGGACAGGGGGCCTCACCCCTCCACTTT.

CDR3 DNA sequence: TGCGCCAGCAGCCGGACTGACAGGGGCAACACCGGGGAGCTGTTTTTT. This sequence encodes CASSRTDRGNTGELFF. This chain joins TRBV4-3 and TRBJ2-2; TRBD1 aligns across 8 bases. The CDR3 contains 16 residues. Germline CDR1 LGHNA, CDR2 YSLEER. Germline trimming cut 4 bases from V and 2 bases from J; bases unmatched to any gene: 6.

V is TRBV15 and J is TRBJ1-1, with D perhaps matching TRBD1 (5 bases). CDR3 length: 14 residues. The V gene lost 5 bases and the J gene lost 3 bases, with 13 bases spanning the gap. Germline lookup yields CDR1 LNHNV and CDR2 YYDKDF (reference sequence). The CDR3 DNA follows: TGTGCCACCAGCCAACAGGTCCGGGACACTGAAGCTTTCTTT. This translates into CATSQQVRDTEAFF. Full variable domain (outside the CDR3, taken from reference TRBV15 and TRBJ1-1): DAMVIQNPRYQVTQFGKPVTLSCSQTLNHNVMYWYQQKSSQAPKLLFHYYDKDFNNEADTPDNFQSRRPNTSFCFLDIRSPGLGDTAMYLCATSQQVRDTEAFFGQGTRLTVV.

The V gene is TRBV7-8, the J gene TRBJ1-1, with TRBD1 matching 9 bases. This CDR3 spans 14 amino acids. V lost 6 bases to trimming and J lost 11 bases; unmatched junction nucleotides: 13. CDR1 is SGHVS and CDR2 is FQNEAQ in the germline V gene. The CDR3 DNA reads TGTGCCAGCAGTCGTACAGGGGGCGCGATTAGGGCTTTCTTT. Protein: CASSRTGGAIRAFF.